Listed below are T cell receptor beta chains from one sample, sequenced in a study of CD8+CD57+ T cells in acquired aplastic anemia. TCRdb analysed the reads with MiXCR anew, one entry per CDR3 protein. Of roughly 150,000 distinct CDR3 sequences listed, less than 60% are singletons. Sequenced: sorted CD4+, CD8+, or CD8+CD57+ T cells (not recorded which) from PBMCs. The receptors stem from a human donor with aplastic anemia. The CDR3 runs from the conserved cysteine through the conserved F or W. The D gene is left open where the match is weak. For some rows the clone size is stated as once, few or many, or as a class when expanded; others skip it.

CDR3	DNA	V	J	size	D
CAISGTGEAFF	TGTGCCATCAGCGGGACAGGTGAAGCTTTCTTT	TRBV10-3	TRBJ1-1	NA	TRBD1
CASSLLVGGIDEQFF	TGTGCCAGCAGCTTATTAGTTGGAGGGATCGATGAGCAGTTCTTC	TRBV7-3	TRBJ2-1	many	NA
CAILQSTPLRVTEAFF	TGTGCCATCCTACAATCGACACCCTTGAGGGTCACTGAAGCTTTCTTT	TRBV11-1	TRBJ1-1	NA	NA
CASRTGAPNTEAFF	TGTGCCAGCAGGACGGGGGCCCCGAACACTGAAGCTTTCTTT	TRBV25-1	TRBJ1-1	NA	NA
CASSGPDSYNEQFF	TGTGCCAGCAGCGGCCCGGACAGTTACAATGAGCAGTTCTTC	TRBV9	TRBJ2-1	many	NA
CASSRRTGGVVSEQFF	TGCGCCAGCAGTCGCCGGACAGGGGGCGTAGTCAGTGAGCAGTTCTTC	TRBV5-1	TRBJ2-1	many	TRBD1
CASGVIGQGGNQPQHF	TGTGCCAGCGGCGTTATCGGACAGGGAGGCAATCAGCCCCAGCATTTT	TRBV5-5	TRBJ1-5	many	TRBD1
CASGQREKLFF	TGTGCCAGCGGCCAAAGGGAAAAACTGTTTTTT	TRBV14	TRBJ1-4	NA	NA
CAISESTVRSYSYEQYF	TGTGCCATCAGTGAGTCGACTGTGAGATCCTACTCCTACGAGCAGTACTTC	TRBV10-3	TRBJ2-7	NA	NA
CASSPPKGGKDTDTQYF	TGTGCCAGCTCACCACCTAAAGGGGGGAAGGACACAGATACGCAGTATTTT	TRBV18	TRBJ2-3	few	NA
CATCGTTSGKFNEQFF	TGTGCCACCTGTGGTACCACTAGCGGGAAATTCAATGAGCAGTTCTTC	TRBV24-1	TRBJ2-1	NA	TRBD2
CASSLAGQGTGNTIYF	TGTGCCAGCAGCTTAGCGGGACAGGGGACTGGAAACACCATATATTTT	TRBV7-2	TRBJ1-3	many	TRBD1
CASSRGVVLASASGYTF	TGTGCCAGCAGTCGCGGGGTGGTGTTGGCCTCAGCTTCTGGCTACACCTTC	TRBV6-1	TRBJ1-2	many	NA
CSARETRVDSPLHF	TGCAGTGCTAGAGAAACCAGGGTTGACTCACCCCTCCACTTT	TRBV20-1	TRBJ1-6	NA	NA
CASSSQDSLSYEQYF	TGTGCCAGCAGTTCCCAGGACTCACTATCCTACGAGCAGTACTTC	TRBV6-2/TRBV6-3	TRBJ2-7	NA	NA
CASSPASPNGGDDTQYF	TGTGCCAGCAGCCCGGCGTCCCCCAACGGGGGAGATGATACGCAGTATTTT	TRBV7-2	TRBJ2-3	many	NA
CVSSLITGGNTEAFF	TGTGTCAGCAGCTTAATTACGGGTGGGAACACTGAAGCTTTCTTT	TRBV11-2	TRBJ1-1	NA	NA
CSADRTWEGTQYF	TGCAGTGCTGATAGGACTTGGGAGGGGACCCAGTACTTC	TRBV20-1	TRBJ2-5	NA	TRBD2
CASSLMSMMSSYNEQFF	TGTGCCAGCAGCTTAATGTCGATGATGAGCTCCTACAATGAGCAGTTCTTC	TRBV7-3	TRBJ2-1	many	NA
CSARDTTNEKLFF	TGCAGTGCTAGAGACACAACTAATGAAAAACTGTTTTTT	TRBV20-1	TRBJ1-4	many	NA
CASIKPGQGSYGYTF	TGTGCCAGTATCAAACCCGGGCAGGGCTCATATGGCTACACCTTC	TRBV19	TRBJ1-2	many	NA
CASSQNGIYGYTF	TGTGCCAGCAGTCAAAATGGGATCTATGGCTACACCTTC	TRBV7-8	TRBJ1-2	once	NA
CASSLFDTDTQYF	TGTGCCAGCAGCTTATTTGATACAGATACGCAGTATTTT	TRBV7-9	TRBJ2-3	NA	NA
CASSQGVRGRNSPLHF	TGCGCCAGCAGCCAAGGAGTTAGGGGGCGTAATTCACCCCTCCACTTT	TRBV4-3	TRBJ1-6	NA	TRBD1
CASGGPGQPSFF	TGTGCCAGCGGGGGACCGGGACAACCCAGCTTCTTT	TRBV12-3/TRBV12-4	TRBJ1-1	many	NA
CATSDRSGGTYNEQFF	TGTGCCACCAGTGATAGGTCGGGAGGAACCTACAATGAGCAGTTCTTC	TRBV24-1	TRBJ2-1	NA	TRBD2
CASSLRQGADSPLHF	TGTGCCAGCAGCCTAAGACAGGGGGCGGATTCACCCCTCCACTTT	TRBV7-9	TRBJ1-6	few	TRBD1
CSASKWGDVDNEQFF	TGCAGTGCTAGTAAGTGGGGTGATGTTGACAATGAGCAGTTCTTC	TRBV20-1	TRBJ2-1	many	NA
CSAADRNEQYF	TGCAGTGCAGCGGACAGGAACGAGCAGTACTTC	TRBV20-1	TRBJ2-7	many	TRBD1
CASTYGGFGYTF	TGTGCCAGCACCTACGGGGGTTTTGGCTACACCTTC	TRBV7-9	TRBJ1-2	many	NA
CASSQALGLGRTDTQYF	TGTGCCAGCAGCCAAGCTCTAGGACTGGGACGCACAGATACGCAGTATTTT	TRBV4-2	TRBJ2-3	many	NA
CASSIEPDAHSPLHF	TGTGCCAGTAGTATAGAACCCGACGCCCATTCACCCCTCCACTTT	TRBV19	TRBJ1-6	many	NA
CASRRDSTGELFF	TGTGCCAGCAGGAGGGACAGCACCGGGGAGCTGTTTTTT	TRBV7-9	TRBJ2-2	NA	TRBD1
CATSKDLSTYYGYTF	TGTGCCACCAGCAAAGATCTAAGCACTTACTATGGCTACACCTTT	TRBV15	TRBJ1-2	NA	NA
CSVGGDTIKNTEAFF	TGCAGCGTTGGTGGGGACACAATTAAGAACACTGAAGCTTTCTTT	TRBV29-1	TRBJ1-1	few	NA
CASSTGVRDTQYF	TGTGCCAGTAGTACCGGGGTCAGAGATACGCAGTATTTT	TRBV19	TRBJ2-3	NA	NA
CASRSGQAGGYGYTF	TGTGCCAGCAGAAGCGGACAGGCGGGCGGCTATGGCTACACCTTC	TRBV9	TRBJ1-2	NA	TRBD1
CASSLGTSKRGGYTF	TGCGCCAGCAGCTTGGGGACATCGAAAAGGGGTGGCTACACCTTC	TRBV5-1	TRBJ1-2	NA	NA
CASSLGLAGGLADTQYF	TGTGCCAGCAGCTTAGGGCTAGCGGGGGGGCTCGCAGATACGCAGTATTTT	TRBV7-2	TRBJ2-3	NA	TRBD2
CASSGRTSGRQETQYF	TGTGCCAGCAGCGGTAGGACTAGCGGTCGACAAGAGACCCAGTACTTC	TRBV7-9	TRBJ2-5	once	TRBD2
CASSRGAIEEQYF	TGTGCCAGCTCACGAGGGGCCATCGAAGAGCAGTACTTC	TRBV19	TRBJ2-7	once	NA
CSAQRDPAGEQYF	TGCAGTGCCCAGAGGGATCCGGCAGGCGAGCAGTACTTC	TRBV20-1	TRBJ2-7	NA	NA
CSAKAGGFEQYF	TGCAGTGCTAAAGCGGGGGGATTCGAGCAGTACTTC	TRBV20-1	TRBJ2-7	few	TRBD2
CSVGARETQYF	TGCAGCGTGGGGGCGCGGGAGACCCAGTACTTC	TRBV29-1	TRBJ2-5	NA	NA
CSARDGYRINQPQHF	TGCAGTGCTAGAGATGGGTACAGGATCAATCAGCCCCAGCATTTT	TRBV20-1	TRBJ1-5	few	NA
CASRTSEGSLETQYF	TGCGCCAGCAGGACTAGCGAGGGGTCGTTGGAGACCCAGTACTTC	TRBV10-2	TRBJ2-5	few	TRBD2
CASSESGGRVTQYF	TGCGCCAGCAGTGAGTCGGGCGGGAGAGTGACCCAGTACTTC	TRBV10-1	TRBJ2-5	NA	TRBD2
CASSIVGGTNEQFF	TGTGCCAGTAGTATAGTGGGGGGGACGAATGAGCAGTTCTTC	TRBV19	TRBJ2-1	many	TRBD2
CAISASGGGNTEAFF	TGTGCCATCAGTGCGTCAGGGGGTGGGAACACTGAAGCTTTCTTT	TRBV10-3	TRBJ1-1	many	TRBD1
CAISADRGIGNTEAFF	TGTGCCATCAGTGCCGACAGGGGAATTGGGAACACTGAAGCTTTCTTT	TRBV10-3	TRBJ1-1	NA	TRBD1
CASRSPGTGVHYGYTF	TGTGCCAGCAGATCTCCCGGGACAGGGGTTCACTATGGCTACACCTTC	TRBV6-1	TRBJ1-2	many	TRBD1
CASSQLVNNEQFF	TGTGCCAGCAGCCAACTAGTCAACAATGAGCAGTTCTTC	TRBV3-1	TRBJ2-1	few	NA
CASSGPNQPQHF	TGCGCCAGCAGTGGACCCAATCAGCCCCAGCATTTT	TRBV2	TRBJ1-5	NA	NA
CAISEAGHTEAFF	TGTGCCATCAGTGAGGCAGGGCACACTGAAGCTTTCTTT	TRBV10-3	TRBJ1-1	NA	NA
CSAPGTGGSGYTF	TGCAGTGCTCCCGGGACAGGGGGCAGTGGCTACACCTTC	TRBV20-1	TRBJ1-2	NA	TRBD1